The T cell receptor (beta chain) under discussion was sequenced for a study of blood T cell repertoires in COVID-19. Study at large: PBMCs, B-cell-depleted T cells, or T cells provided the cDNA or gDNA that made up the material.

In the source study's methods: Using reference gene primer amplification, nucleated cell counts were estimated. Generated by immunoSEQ multiplex PCR, the TCRdb table keeps only in-frame clones and is missing some. From that table come the V and J calls and clone size; the DNA was used to work out D and trimming. In the table there are about 220,000 clones, roughly 82% of which are singletons. The sample comprised peripheral blood. This TCR derives from a man in his fifties or sixties with active or convalescent COVID-19.

CDR3 DNA: TGCGCCAGCAGCTTGGGGGCCATTCCCTACGAGCAGTACTTC. Translated: CASSLGAIPYEQYF. The chain uses TRBV5-1 and TRBJ2-7; D remains ambiguous. CDR1 and CDR2 (germline): SGHRS, YFSETQ. This CDR3 is 14 amino acids long. V was trimmed by 0 bases and J by 2 bases, leaving 9 bases between them.